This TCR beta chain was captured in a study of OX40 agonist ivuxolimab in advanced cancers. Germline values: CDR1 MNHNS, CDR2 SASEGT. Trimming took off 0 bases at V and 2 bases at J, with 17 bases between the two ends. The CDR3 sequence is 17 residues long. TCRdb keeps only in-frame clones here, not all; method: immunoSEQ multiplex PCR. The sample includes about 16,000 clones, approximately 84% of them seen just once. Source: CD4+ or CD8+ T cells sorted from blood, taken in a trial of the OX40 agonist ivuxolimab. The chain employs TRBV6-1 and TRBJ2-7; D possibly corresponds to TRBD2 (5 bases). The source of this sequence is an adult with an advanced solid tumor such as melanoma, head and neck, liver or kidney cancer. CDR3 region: CASSEALRRGATYEQYF. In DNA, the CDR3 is TGTGCCAGCAGTGAAGCGCTTCGTCGGGGTGCTACCTACGAGCAGTACTTC.